This note documents a single T cell receptor (beta chain) sequence. Its antigen is not known. These data come from a study of cytotoxic CD8 clonotypes in ibrutinib-treated CLL. Study as a whole: Within the patient group, eleven to twelve were relapsed/refractory and fewer than 16 treatment-naive, and roughly 18 were IGHV unmutated. Study-level results: The study found baseline clonality above age-matched healthy donors, tracking circulating CD8+ T-cell counts.

The data were produced by immunoSEQ multiplex PCR, yet TCRdb's version contains in-frame clones alone and is incomplete. The sample contains 110,000 or so clones, 58% of which appear only once. The trim removed 0 bases at V and 8 bases at J, leaving 14 bases unmatched. The CDR3 is made up of 17 amino acids. Germline assignment: CDR1 GTSNPN and CDR2 SVGIG (reference sequence). The chain couples TRBV30 to TRBJ1-2, with 11 bases that match TRBD1. The clonotype was recovered from a human donor with chronic lymphocytic leukemia. The sample here was PBMCs, taken after 24 months of ibrutinib treatment. The CDR3 DNA reads TGTGCCTGGAGTGTACTCCCACCGGACAGGGGGCAAGGGGGCTACACCTTC. Its translation: CAWSVLPPDRGQGGYTF.